Listed here are 5 T cell receptor beta chains from one sample, sequenced in a study of PD-L1 blockade in urothelial cancer. TCRdb's copy holds only in-frame clones and misses some; the assay was immunoSEQ multiplex PCR. Of about 40,000 clones in the sample, 65% to 85% were seen once. This specimen consisted of PBMCs, obtained around atezolizumab (anti-PD-L1) treatment. These receptors were obtained from a man in his 60s with urothelial cancer.

This clone was seen only a few times. The CDR3 is CASSLGGGNADTQYF. The DNA of the CDR3 is TGTGCCAGCAGTTTGGGAGGAGGGAACGCAGATACGCAGTATTTT. The V call is TRBV28, the J call TRBJ2-3; D possibly corresponds to TRBD2 (6 bases). V lost 3 bases and J lost 4, with 14 bases in between. Germline V gene data show CDR1 as MDHEN and CDR2 as SYDVKM. This CDR3 is built from 15 residues.

DNA for the CDR3: TGTGCCAGCAGCCGGGGAGGCAATCAGCCCCAGCATTTT. Its translation: CASSRGGNQPQHF. This chain joins TRBV14 and TRBJ1-5; D not resolved. CDR3 length: 13 amino acids. CDR1 and CDR2 (germline): SGHDN, FVKESK. The V and J ends lost 4 bases and 2 bases respectively, with 6 bases between them.

The chain links TRBV28 to TRBJ1-6; D ambiguous. Trimming removed 6 bases from V and 6 bases from J, with 12 bases in between. Germline values: CDR1 MDHEN, CDR2 SYDVKM. The CDR3 totals 14 residues. The CDR3 DNA follows: TGTGCCAGCAGGCGGGCCCTACGTAATTCACCCCTCCACTTT. Protein: CASRRALRNSPLHF.

Comment on this clone: At one end, the junction sequence differs from germline, possibly due to a read error. The gene calls are TRBV19 and TRBJ2-1; possibly TRBD2 for D (6 bases). The CDR3 runs 16 residues. Germline CDR1 reads LNHDA; CDR2 reads SQIVND (reference sequence). The CDR3 loop is CASYDPSSYGNSERVF. The DNA for the CDR3 is TGTGCCAGCTACGATCCATCCTCATACGGAAACAGCGAGCGGGTCTTC.

In its sample, this clone ranks as hyperexpanded (1% or more). This sequence joins TRBV7-9 and TRBJ2-4; 9 nucleotides agree with TRBD1. With 4 bases clipped from V and 3 bases from J, the junction kept 16 bases outside the gene matches. Germline CDR1 is SEHNR and CDR2 is FQNEAQ (reference sequence). This CDR3 comprises 19 residues. CDR3 loop: CASSSMRGQGGGDKNIQYF. CDR3 nucleotides: TGTGCCAGCAGCTCCATGAGGGGACAGGGAGGGGGGGACAAAAACATTCAGTACTTC.